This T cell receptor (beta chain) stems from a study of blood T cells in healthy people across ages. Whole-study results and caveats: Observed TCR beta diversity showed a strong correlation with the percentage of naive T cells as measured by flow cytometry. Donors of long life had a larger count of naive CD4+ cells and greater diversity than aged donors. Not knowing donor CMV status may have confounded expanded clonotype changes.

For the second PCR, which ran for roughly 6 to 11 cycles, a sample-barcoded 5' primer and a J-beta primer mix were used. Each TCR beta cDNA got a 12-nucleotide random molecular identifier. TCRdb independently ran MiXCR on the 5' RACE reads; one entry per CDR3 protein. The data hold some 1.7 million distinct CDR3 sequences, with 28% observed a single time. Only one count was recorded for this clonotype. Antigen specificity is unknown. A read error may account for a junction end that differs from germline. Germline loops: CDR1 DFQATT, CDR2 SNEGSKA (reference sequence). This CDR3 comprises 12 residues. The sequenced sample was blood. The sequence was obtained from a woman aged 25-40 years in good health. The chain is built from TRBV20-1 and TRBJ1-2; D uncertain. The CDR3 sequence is CSAGVLYYDYTF. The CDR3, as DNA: TGCAGTGCTGGCGTCCTCTACTATGACTACACCTTC.